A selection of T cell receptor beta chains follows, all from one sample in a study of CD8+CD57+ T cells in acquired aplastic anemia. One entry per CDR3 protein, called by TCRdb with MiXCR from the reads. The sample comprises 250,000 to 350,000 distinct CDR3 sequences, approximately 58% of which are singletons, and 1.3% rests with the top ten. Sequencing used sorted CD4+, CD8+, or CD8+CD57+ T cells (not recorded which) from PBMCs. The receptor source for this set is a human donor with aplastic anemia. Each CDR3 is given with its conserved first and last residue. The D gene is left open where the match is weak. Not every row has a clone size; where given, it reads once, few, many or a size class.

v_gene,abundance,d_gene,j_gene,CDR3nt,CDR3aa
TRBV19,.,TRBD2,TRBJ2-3,TGTGCCAGTAGTATAGGACTAGCGGAGATCACAGATACGCAGTATTTT,CASSIGLAEITDTQYF
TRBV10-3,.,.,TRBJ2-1,TGTGCCATCAGGCAGGGCAATGAGCAGTTCTTC,CAIRQGNEQFF
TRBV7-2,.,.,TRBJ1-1,TGTGCCAGCAGCTTTCAGGTTACGTCAATCACTGAAGCTTTCTTT,CASSFQVTSITEAFF
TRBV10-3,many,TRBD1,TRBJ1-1,TGTGCCATCAGTGAGCCGACAGGGTACACTGAAGCTTTCTTT,CAISEPTGYTEAFF
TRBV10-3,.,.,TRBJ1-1,TGTGCCATCAGCTTCGCCAGCAGCTTGTCAACGGGAGGGACTGAAGCTTTCTTT,CAISFASSLSTGGTEAFF
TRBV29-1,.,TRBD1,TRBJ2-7,TGCAGCGTTCGGACCCAGACAGGGACATACGAGCAGTACTTC,CSVRTQTGTYEQYF
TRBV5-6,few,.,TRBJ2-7,TGTGCCAGCAGCTTGCTACTAAGCAGCCTACAGTACTTC,CASSLLLSSLQYF
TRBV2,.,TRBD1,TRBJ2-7,TGTGCCAGCAGTTACCGGGACAGCCAGTCCTACGAGCAGTACTTC,CASSYRDSQSYEQYF
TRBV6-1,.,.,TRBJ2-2,TGTGCCAGCAGTGGTAGCAGTCCGGACACCGGGGAGCTGTTTTTT,CASSGSSPDTGELFF
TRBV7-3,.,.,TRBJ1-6,TGTGCCAGCAGCGTAGGAACAGGGCCTGGTTCACCCCTCCACTTT,CASSVGTGPGSPLHF
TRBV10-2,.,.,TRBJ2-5,TGCGCCAGCAGGCCTGAGGGTGTAGGGACCCAGTACTTC,CASRPEGVGTQYF
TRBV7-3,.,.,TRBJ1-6,TGTGCCAGCAGCGACCAAGACCAAGCGGATTCACCCCTCCACTTT,CASSDQDQADSPLHF
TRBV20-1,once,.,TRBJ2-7,TGCAGTGCTAGAGATCCCGGGGGTTCCTACGAGCAGTACTTC,CSARDPGGSYEQYF
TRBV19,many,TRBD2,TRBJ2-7,TGTGCCATAGACGGGACTAGCGAATACGAGCAGTACTTC,CAIDGTSEYEQYF
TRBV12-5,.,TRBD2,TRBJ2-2,TGTGCTAGTGGTTTGGGGCTAGCGGACAACACCGGGGAGCTGTTTTTT,CASGLGLADNTGELFF
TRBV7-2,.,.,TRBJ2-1,TGCGCCAGCAGCTTCCAGCGGACCTACAATGAGCAGTTCTTC,CASSFQRTYNEQFF
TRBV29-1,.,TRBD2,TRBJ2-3,TGCAGCCCGAGGACTAGCGGGTGGGCTGCAGATACGCAGTATTTT,CSPRTSGWAADTQYF